This T cell receptor beta chain emerged from a study of T cells expressing NK-cell markers (dated by TCRdb to between 2020 and 2021). For the wider study: Roughly 8 donors provided sorted CD3+CD56+NKG2C+, CD3+CD56+NKG2C- and CD3+CD56-NKG2C+ T-cell subsets, whose TCR beta-chain repertoires were profiled. Seven of the eight sequenced donors were HCMV-seropositive and one was HCMV-seronegative. The study sequenced eight donors, all healthy volunteers chosen at random: three men and five women. Sequencing of the libraries produced 2 x 150 bp reads on Illumina HiSeq 2000/2500, MiSeq or NextSeq. Study-wide findings and limitations: Those dominant clonotypes were again the most abundant among CD3+CD56-NKG2C+ cells in a few donors, at about 25-65%. In six donors, the dominant CD3+CD56+NKG2C+ clonotypes ranked among the top 10 CD8+ clonotypes, making up roughly 1.0-8% of CD8+ T cells. It remained unclear whether the expanded NKG2C-expressing T cell clones were specific for HCMV antigens.

A commercial ELISA kit detecting HCMV-specific IgG in serum was used to determine HCMV serostatus. Peripheral blood mononuclear cells were isolated from blood by Ficoll density gradient centrifugation. The data were produced on an Illumina HiSeq 2000. TCR beta cDNA libraries were prepared using 5'RACE template switching, which introduced a universal primer site and unique molecular identifiers. Synthesis of cDNA was primed from the TCR beta constant segment and was followed by two consecutive PCR amplification steps. The study's own analysis went as follows. Reads were demultiplexed and grouped by UMI with MIGEC, and clonotypes were assembled and quantified with MiTCR. To remove erroneous sequences, TCR cDNA sequences were retained only when supported by two or more reads. The tcR package was used for downstream repertoire analysis, and clonotypes were matched across fractions by CDR3 nucleotide sequence plus V segment. VDJmatch was used to annotate antigen specificity against VDJdb, with one amino acid substitution allowed in CDR3. TCRdb reprocessed the reads and assigns one entry to each CDR3 protein sequence, leaving out DNA. The V and J calls, along with clone size, are taken from TCRdb and not from the paper's own processing. The sample table includes about 430,000 distinct CDR3 sequences. The ten biggest clones cover 1.4% to 1.5% of the sample.

Comment on this clonotype: The antigen this receptor binds is unknown.

From its cysteine to its phenylalanine, the CDR3 spans 16 amino acids. No DNA has been recorded. The sequenced material came from blood T cells: a sorted CD56 or NKG2C T cell subset, CD4+ or CD8+ T cells, or bulk PBMC T cells (not recorded which). This TCR derives from a woman aged 45-60 years in good health. Donor details come from another sample of the same person, matched by shared clones. The V and J segments used are TRBV12-3 or TRBV12-4 and TRBJ2-7; absent DNA, TCRdb's TRBD1 call cannot be checked. The CDR3 corresponds to CASSLSGQGAGHEQYF.